These 29 T cell receptor beta chains were all obtained from the same sample, sequenced in a study of T cell changes during pregnancy in multiple sclerosis. Here immunoSEQ multiplex PCR was the method, and the copy in TCRdb shows in-frame clones only, minus some. Here the sample spans about 85,000 clones, 91% being singletons. The sequenced sample was peripheral blood, obtained in the first trimester of pregnancy. The receptor set was obtained from a female donor with multiple sclerosis, enrolled in a pregnancy study.

J is TRBJ1-1 and V is TRBV25-1, with 10 bases identical to TRBD1. The CDR3 extends over 14 amino acids. The germline V gene encodes CDR1 MGHDK and CDR2 SYGVNS. Trimming removed 3 bases from V and 5 bases from J; junction bases left unmatched: 3. CDR3 amino acids: CASSEGQGWTEAFF. Written as DNA, the CDR3 is TGTGCCAGCAGTGAGGGACAGGGGTGGACTGAAGCTTTCTTT.

This clone was counted once. V and J are TRBV7-3 and TRBJ2-2, with 10 bases matching TRBD2. Trimming took 5 bases from V and 6 from J; bases not matched to a gene: 3. Germline loops: CDR1 SGHTA, CDR2 FQGTGA. This CDR3 has 14 residues. CDR3: CASSIAGGSGELFF. The CDR3 DNA follows: TGTGCCAGCAGCATAGCGGGAGGCTCCGGGGAGCTGTTTTTT.

V gene TRBV19 combines with J gene TRBJ2-5; TRBD2 matches at 7 bases. This CDR3 has 15 amino acids. Unmatched junction bases numbered 11, after V lost 6 bases and J lost 4 bases. The V gene's germline CDR1 is LNHDA and CDR2 SQIVND (reference sequence). This CDR3 reads CASRRTSDMRETQYF. CDR3 in DNA: TGTGCCAGTAGACGAACTAGCGATATGAGAGAGACCCAGTACTTC.

The chain links TRBV19 to TRBJ2-5; perhaps TRBD2 as D (7 bases). CDR3 length: 14 amino acids. Looked up from germline, CDR1 is LNHDA and CDR2 is SQIVND (reference sequence). Deletions cut 5 bases from V and 7 bases from J, with 17 bases between. CDR3 DNA: TGTGCCAGTAGTCTGGCGGGGGCTGACGGGACCCAGTACTTC. This codes for CASSLAGADGTQYF.

The J gene is TRBJ2-7, the V gene TRBV5-1, with 7 positions matching TRBD1. The CDR3 covers 13 residues. J was trimmed by 7 bases and V by 4 bases; bases with no gene match: 8. Germline assignment: CDR1 SGHRS and CDR2 YFSETQ. For the CDR3, the DNA is TGCGCCAGCAGCCCGGACAGGTTGGGGGAGCAGTACTTC. This translates into CASSPDRLGEQYF.

This clone has only one observation. V is TRBV28 and J is TRBJ2-1; 8 bases match TRBD1. With V trimmed by 5 bases and J by 4 bases, 13 bases remained unmatched. Germline assignment: CDR1 MDHEN and CDR2 SYDVKM. This CDR3 is 17 amino acids long. The CDR3 loop reads CASSHVGQAELYNEQFF. CDR3 coding DNA: TGTGCCAGCAGTCACGTGGGACAGGCGGAGCTATACAATGAGCAGTTCTTC.

The chain is built from TRBV7-2 and TRBJ1-5, with 7 bases lining up with TRBD1. The V gene's germline CDR1 is SGHTA and CDR2 FQGNSA. V lost 1 base and J lost 4; bases outside the gene matches: 4. This CDR3 is built from 15 residues. This CDR3 reads CASSLGQGRNQPQHF. CDR3 bases: TGTGCCAGCAGCTTAGGACAGGGTAGGAATCAGCCCCAGCATTTT.

This chain links TRBV5-5 with TRBJ1-1, with 8 positions matching TRBD1. Germline V gene lookup returns CDR1 SGHKS and CDR2 YYEKEE (reference sequence). The V and J ends lost 4 bases and 0 bases, in that order; junction bases with no gene match: 11. The CDR3 runs 17 residues. The CDR3 sequence is CASSPGQGWRMNTEAFF. In DNA form, the CDR3 reads TGTGCCAGCAGCCCCGGACAGGGTTGGAGGATGAACACTGAAGCTTTCTTT.

This clone was counted a single time. The chain is built from TRBV4-1 and TRBJ2-5, with 9 nucleotides matching TRBD2. This CDR3 spans 15 amino acids. The trim removed 2 bases at V and 4 bases at J, leaving 5 bases unmatched. Germline V gene sequence: CDR1 MGHRA, CDR2 YSYEKL. This chain's CDR3 is CASSQSGTSTETQYF. The CDR3 nucleotides read TGCGCCAGCAGCCAATCCGGGACTAGCACAGAGACCCAGTACTTC.

This clone was recorded a few times. The chain employs TRBV5-1 and TRBJ1-6; tentatively, D is TRBD1 (5 bases). This CDR3 is 13 amino acids long. In germline, CDR1 is SGHRS, CDR2 YFSETQ. The V end lost 0 bases, the J end lost 7 bases, and 5 bases lay between the germline ends. The CDR3 nucleotides read TGCGCCAGCAGCTTGGGACAGAATTCACCCCTCCACTTT. It translates to CASSLGQNSPLHF.

There are a few counts of this clone. The chain combines TRBV10-3 with TRBJ1-5, with D tentatively TRBD1 (5 bases). Germline CDR1 is ENHRY and CDR2 is SYGVKD. The V end was cut by 4 bases, the J end by 6 bases, with 10 bases between. This CDR3 spans 13 amino acids. CDR3 in amino acids: CAISAVGGQPQHF. The CDR3 DNA reads as TGTGCCATCAGTGCCGTGGGGGGTCAGCCCCAGCATTTT.

The V and J genes are TRBV7-6 and TRBJ2-3; 8 bases agree with TRBD2. The CDR3 sequence is 17 residues long. V was pared by 1 base and J by 0 bases, with 6 bases of the junction left unmatched. Per the germline V gene, CDR1 is SGHVS and CDR2 is FNYEAQ. CDR3 DNA: TGTGCCAGCAGCTTAGGCGGGGGGATCACTAGCACAGATACGCAGTATTTT. Its protein is CASSLGGGITSTDTQYF.

DNA for the CDR3: TGTGCCAGCAGTCCCCGGACTAGCGGGAGATCCGGGGAGCTGTTTTTT. This encodes CASSPRTSGRSGELFF. This rearrangement joins TRBV28 to TRBJ2-2; 13 nucleotides align to TRBD2. The CDR3 is 16 residues long. V shed 5 bases and J 6 bases; nucleotides not matched to a gene: 6. Germline V lookup: CDR1 MDHEN, CDR2 SYDVKM.

The rearrangement joins TRBV5-1 to TRBJ1-5; a weak D match, TRBD1 (5 bases). The CDR3 runs 15 residues. Germline V gene sequence: CDR1 SGHRS, CDR2 YFSETQ. Trimming left V 0 bases short and J 4 bases short, with 11 bases between. The CDR3 sequence is CASSLEGEKNQPQHF. DNA for the CDR3: TGCGCCAGCAGCTTGGAAGGGGAAAAGAATCAGCCCCAGCATTTT.

The chain recombines TRBV28 with TRBJ2-1; 12 bases match TRBD2. The CDR3 runs to 16 residues. V dropped 4 bases and J dropped 0; count of bases not matched to a gene: 1. CDR1 MDHEN and CDR2 SYDVKM come from the germline V gene. Written as DNA, the CDR3 is TGTGCCAGCAGTTCGACTAGCGGGAGCTCCTACAATGAGCAGTTCTTC. Amino acid sequence: CASSSTSGSSYNEQFF.

The genes are TRBV19 and TRBJ1-3; D might be TRBD1 (5 bases). This CDR3 contains 14 residues. The germline V gene encodes CDR1 LNHDA and CDR2 SQIVND (reference sequence). The V end was cut by 8 bases, the J end by 0 bases, with 11 bases between. The CDR3, as DNA: TGTGCCAGTTCCCAGGGCCACTCTGGAAACACCATATATTTT. This sequence encodes CASSQGHSGNTIYF.

The rearrangement joins TRBV18 to TRBJ2-7; the match to TRBD1 covers 11 bases. Germline CDR1 reads KGHSH; CDR2 reads LQKENI. CDR3 length: 16 amino acids. With V trimmed by 4 bases and J by 6 bases, 11 bases remained unmatched. In nucleotides, the CDR3 is TGTGCCAGCTCACTTCAAGGACAGGGGGCGGGGGGCGAGCAGTACTTC. As protein: CASSLQGQGAGGEQYF. The whole variable domain, filled in from reference TRBV18 and TRBJ2-7, reads NAGVMQNPRHLVRRRGQEARLRCSPMKGHSHVYWYRQLPEEGLKFMVYLQKENIIDESGMPKERFSAEFPKEGPSILRIQQVVRGDSAAYFCASSLQGQGAGGEQYFGPGTRLTVT.

The chain employs TRBV6-1 and TRBJ1-5; D is perhaps TRBD1 (5 bases). Germline V gene data show CDR1 as MNHNS and CDR2 as SASEGT. The CDR3 contains 14 residues. V was pared by 3 bases and J by 7 bases, with 13 bases between. The CDR3 DNA reads TGTGCCAGCAGTGAGCGGGGGGAGGCGCAGCCCCAGCATTTT. This codes for CASSERGEAQPQHF.

V is TRBV30 and J is TRBJ2-1; possibly TRBD1 for D (6 bases). The CDR3 is made up of 13 amino acids. V gave up 3 bases and J gave up 5 bases, with 11 bases separating them. Germline V lookup: CDR1 GTSNPN, CDR2 SVGIG (reference sequence). CDR3 in DNA: TGTGCCTGGAGCGACGGGACAAACAATGAGCAGTTCTTC. This sequence encodes CAWSDGTNNEQFF.

The V call is TRBV27, the J call TRBJ2-4; possible D gene TRBD1, 6 bases. There are 13 residues in the CDR3. V was cut by 8 bases and J by 8 bases, with 16 bases left in between. The germline CDR1 and CDR2 sequences are MNHEY and SMNVEV (reference sequence). The CDR3 here is CASARGTPDIQYF. Here the CDR3 DNA reads TGTGCCAGCGCGAGGGGGACACCTGACATTCAGTACTTC.

V gene TRBV7-2 combines with J gene TRBJ1-2; D gene uncertain. CDR3 size: 13 residues. V was trimmed by 2 bases and J by 10 bases, leaving 14 bases between them. Per the germline V gene, CDR1 is SGHTA and CDR2 is FQGNSA. The CDR3 spells CASSLSPRDPYTF. CDR3 nucleotide sequence: TGTGCCAGCAGCTTAAGCCCCCGAGATCCCTACACCTTC.

This chain joins TRBV4-1 and TRBJ2-1; TRBD2 aligns across 9 bases. Losses at the gene ends were 2 bases for V and 10 bases for J; bases not matched to a gene: 9. The CDR3 covers 15 residues. Germline CDR1 and CDR2: MGHRA and YSYEKL. The CDR3 sequence: CASSQIGTSIYEQFF. CDR3 coding DNA: TGCGCCAGCAGCCAAATTGGGACTAGCATCTACGAGCAGTTCTTC.

The V call is TRBV7-5, the J call TRBJ2-5; the table's D call, TRBD1, was not checked against the DNA. TRBV7-5 is shown as a pseudogene. CDR3 length equals 14 residues. In DNA form, the CDR3 reads TGTGCCAGAAGCTTACGGGACAGCCAAGAGACCCAGTACTTC. It encodes CARSLRDSQETQYF.

This rearrangement joins TRBV18 to TRBJ1-2; 7 positions match TRBD1. The CDR3 is 13 residues long. Looked up from germline, CDR1 is KGHSH and CDR2 is LQKENI. V shed 6 bases, J shed 2 bases, and the junction held 3 bases outside the gene matches. The CDR3 sequence: CASSLQGNYGYTF. DNA for the CDR3: TGTGCCAGCTCTCTACAGGGGAACTATGGCTACACCTTC.

The chain has TRBV13 and TRBJ2-3; 11 bases map to TRBD2. This CDR3 region has 17 residues. Looked up from germline, CDR1 is PRHDT and CDR2 is FYEKMQ (reference sequence). Unmatched junction bases numbered 8, after V lost 5 bases and J lost 1 base. CDR3 residues: CASSRLAGTPRTDTQYF. DNA for the CDR3: TGTGCCAGCAGCCGACTAGCGGGAACACCTCGCACAGATACGCAGTATTTT. Full variable domain (remainder filled in from reference TRBV13 and TRBJ2-3): AAGVIQSPRHLIKEKRETATLKCYPIPRHDTVYWYQQGPGQDPQFLISFYEKMQSDKGSIPDRFSAQQFSDYHSELNMSSLELGDSALYFCASSRLAGTPRTDTQYFGPGTRLTVL.

V and J are TRBV27 and TRBJ2-7, with 9 bases identical to TRBD1. This CDR3 region has 15 residues. In germline, CDR1 is MNHEY, CDR2 SMNVEV (reference sequence). The V gene end was trimmed by 7 bases and the J gene end by 3 bases; junction bases not matched to a gene: 10. The CDR3 coding sequence is TGTGCCAGCATACGGGAAACAGGGGGCTTCTACGAGCAGTACTTC. Translated, it gives CASIRETGGFYEQYF.

The genes are TRBV30 and TRBJ1-1; D is unclear. Germline-derived CDR1 and CDR2 are GTSNPN and SVGIG (reference sequence). The V gene lost 0 bases and the J gene lost 5 bases, with 10 bases spanning the gap. The length of the CDR3 is 13 residues. CDR3 bases: TGTGCCTGGAGTGTACTCGAGGAAACTGAAGCTTTCTTT. Amino acids: CAWSVLEETEAFF.

This clone was observed a single time. This rearrangement joins TRBV27 to TRBJ1-1, with 7 bases lining up with TRBD1. The germline V gene encodes CDR1 MNHEY and CDR2 SMNVEV (reference sequence). The CDR3 runs to 14 residues. Trimming removed 3 bases from V and 5 bases from J; junction bases left unmatched: 6. CDR3 residues: CASSLDRRYTEAFF. As DNA, the CDR3 is TGTGCCAGCAGTTTGGACAGGCGGTATACTGAAGCTTTCTTT.

In nucleotides, the CDR3 is TGTGCCAGCAGCTTAGCCCTCCCCGGGAGCAATGAGCAGTTCTTC. It specifies CASSLALPGSNEQFF. The chain employs TRBV7-9 and TRBJ2-1; weak D call: TRBD2 (6 bases). Germline V lookup: CDR1 SEHNR, CDR2 FQNEAQ (reference sequence). V was cut by 0 bases and J by 6 bases, with 12 bases left in between. This CDR3 contains 15 residues.